One sample yielded the 9 T cell receptor beta chains listed below, sequenced in a study of T cell repertoires in cytomegalovirus infection. TCRdb ran MiXCR on the reads and lists one entry per CDR3 protein. The repertoire holds under 800,000 distinct CDR3 sequences, roughly 24% seen once, with approximately 8.2% in the top ten. Sequencing was performed on CD8+ T cells from PBMCs. The receptors derive from a human donor in good health (CMV status not recorded). Some clones in this sample may be carry-over from other donors' samples.

The chain couples TRBV5-5 to TRBJ2-1, with D possibly being TRBD2 (5 bases). V was shortened by 4 bases and J by 8 bases, with 13 bases between the two germline ends. CDR3 size: 13 residues. The V gene's germline CDR1 is SGHKS and CDR2 YYEKEE (reference sequence). CDR3 protein: CASSPTILDEQFF. Written as DNA, the CDR3 is TGTGCCAGCAGCCCGACTATCTTAGATGAGCAGTTCTTC.

The chain recombines TRBV9 with TRBJ2-3, with a tentative D call TRBD1 (6 bases). The V and J ends lost 6 bases and 2 bases respectively, with 16 bases between them. This CDR3 comprises 15 residues. CDR1 SGDLS and CDR2 YYNGEE come from the germline V gene. The CDR3 here is CASKQGLGTTDTQYF. The CDR3 nucleotides are TGTGCCAGCAAACAGGGTCTGGGGACCACAGATACGCAGTATTTT.

In this sample, this clonotype turned up many times. The chain uses TRBV6-1 and TRBJ2-7; D gene ambiguous. CDR3 length equals 13 residues. Per the germline V gene, CDR1 is MNHNS and CDR2 is SASEGT. The germline V and J ends were trimmed by 5 bases and 7 bases, with 15 bases remaining between them. The CDR3 sequence: CASSYPRAREQYF. Here the CDR3 DNA reads TGTGCCAGCAGTTATCCACGGGCGAGGGAGCAGTACTTC.

Many counts were recorded for this clonotype. This chain uses TRBV9 with TRBJ1-1; 7 bases line up with TRBD1. Germline trimming cut 1 base from V and 3 bases from J; bases unmatched to any gene: 0. The germline V gene encodes CDR1 SGDLS and CDR2 YYNGEE. This CDR3 has 13 residues. The CDR3 DNA follows: TGTGCCAGCAGCGTACAGGGGGACACTGAAGCTTTCTTT. As protein: CASSVQGDTEAFF.

The chain is built from TRBV9 and TRBJ1-1; D gene ambiguous. The V gene lost 0 bases and the J gene lost 6 bases, with 6 bases spanning the gap. The CDR3 length is 12 residues. CDR1 is SGDLS and CDR2 is YYNGEE in the germline V gene. The CDR3 is CASSVEGAEAFF. In DNA, the CDR3 is TGTGCCAGCAGCGTAGAGGGAGCTGAAGCTTTCTTT.

This chain links TRBV28 with TRBJ2-5; 7 nucleotides match TRBD2. The length of the CDR3 is 18 residues. The germline V gene has CDR1 MDHEN and CDR2 SYDVKM. V dropped 1 base and J dropped 5; count of bases not matched to a gene: 16. The chain's CDR3 is CASSLSPSGSGYWETQYF. CDR3 in DNA: TGTGCCAGCAGTTTATCCCCATCTGGTAGCGGGTATTGGGAGACCCAGTACTTC.

The gene calls are TRBV4-3 and TRBJ2-3, with D unresolved. The CDR3 length is 14 residues. The germline gives CDR1 LGHNA, CDR2 YSLEER. Trimming pared 0 bases from V and 4 bases from J, leaving 8 bases between. The CDR3 sequence: CASSQERQPDTQYF. The CDR3 DNA reads as TGCGCCAGCAGCCAAGAACGGCAGCCAGATACGCAGTATTTT.

The chain couples TRBV6-5 to TRBJ2-7; 12 nucleotides match TRBD1. Germline values: CDR1 MNHEY, CDR2 SVGAGI. V was clipped by 6 bases and J by 5 bases; unmatched bases: 5. This CDR3 spans 14 amino acids. Here the CDR3 reads CASSRDRGPDEQYF. The CDR3 region has the DNA TGTGCCAGCAGCCGGGACAGGGGGCCTGACGAGCAGTACTTC.

The chain carries TRBV20-1 and TRBJ2-1; possibly TRBD1 for D (6 bases). The germline CDR1 and CDR2 sequences are DFQATT and SNEGSKA (reference sequence). The CDR3 covers 13 residues. Trimming took off 5 bases at V and 3 bases at J, with 11 bases between the two ends. CDR3 amino acids: CSAVYRVYNEQFF. As DNA, the CDR3 is TGCAGTGCTGTATACAGGGTCTACAATGAGCAGTTCTTC.